Listed here is a single TCR beta chain. These data are taken from a study of cytomegalovirus exposure and HLA in healthy donors. PCR was performed using 60 Vbeta and 13 Jbeta primers. Using immunoSEQ multiplex PCR, the repertoire was profiled, and TCRdb retains in-frame clones only, with some absent. The repertoire has over 130,000 clones, under 90% of them found once; the top ten carry less than 3%. Germline V CDR1 and CDR2: SGHRS, YFSETQ. Trimming pared 1 base from V and 5 bases from J, leaving 15 bases between. The CDR3 totals 15 residues. The sequenced sample was PBMCs. This receptor was identified in a male donor in good health and CMV-seronegative. V is TRBV5-1 and J is TRBJ2-5; the D gene is possibly TRBD2 (5 bases). The CDR3 DNA sequence: TGCGCCAGCAGCTTGACGGGTCTTGGCGGGGAGACCCAGTACTTC. This codes for CASSLTGLGGETQYF.